Shown below are 29 T cell receptor beta chains from a single sample sequenced in a study of cytomegalovirus exposure and HLA in healthy donors. The PCR employed 60 Vbeta primers together with 13 Jbeta primers. Sequenced by immunoSEQ multiplex PCR; TCRdb stores in-frame clones only, minus some. The data contain 150,000 to 200,000 clones, just over 75% of them singletons. The specimen was PBMCs. The receptors derive from a woman in her 30s in good health and CMV-seropositive.

V usage is TRBV7-8 and J usage is TRBJ1-4; 12 bases agree with TRBD1. Germline CDR1 SGHVS, CDR2 FQNEAQ. This CDR3 has 16 residues. The trim removed 5 bases at V and 10 bases at J, leaving 11 bases unmatched. The CDR3 DNA sequence: TGTGCCAGCAGCCCCGTGGCCGGGACAGGGGGCGTAAAACTGTTTTTT. Protein product: CASSPVAGTGGVKLFF.

Only a few counts were recorded for this clone. The chain is built from TRBV30 and TRBJ1-1; 7 positions match TRBD1. CDR3 length: 14 amino acids. The trim removed 4 bases at V and 5 bases at J, leaving 10 bases unmatched. Germline values: CDR1 GTSNPN, CDR2 SVGIG (reference sequence). The CDR3 region has the DNA TGTGCCTGGAATACCGAGACAGGGAGGACTGAAGCTTTCTTT. It is translated as CAWNTETGRTEAFF.

V is TRBV19 and J is TRBJ1-5; 8 positions agree with TRBD1. Trimming cost V 6 bases and J 7 bases; bases outside gene matches: 8. The germline gives CDR1 LNHDA, CDR2 SQIVND (reference sequence). The CDR3 extends over 14 amino acids. The CDR3 DNA follows: TGTGCCAGTAGCCCAGAGACAGGGGACCAGCCCCAGCATTTT. Protein sequence: CASSPETGDQPQHF.

This chain joins TRBV6-5 and TRBJ2-7; 9 bases match TRBD2. Germline-derived CDR1 and CDR2 are MNHEY and SVGAGI. The CDR3 spans 13 residues. J gave up 6 bases and V 6 bases, and 6 bases lay outside the gene matches. The CDR3 sequence: CASSLGLAGEQYF. The CDR3 coding sequence is TGTGCCAGCAGCTTGGGACTAGCTGGCGAGCAGTACTTC.

This sequence joins TRBV6-6 and TRBJ1-2, with no clear D. V gave up 9 bases and J gave up 4 bases, with 15 bases separating them. Germline CDR1 reads MNHNY; CDR2 reads SVGAGI (reference sequence). The CDR3 totals 13 residues. In nucleotides, the CDR3 is TGTGCCAGTAGCCTTGGGTTACTCTATGGCTACACCTTC. Amino acids: CASSLGLLYGYTF.

The chain is built from TRBV30 and TRBJ2-2; weak D call: TRBD2 (5 bases). V lost 8 bases to trimming and J lost 5 bases, with 21 bases between them. The germline V gene encodes CDR1 GTSNPN and CDR2 SVGIG (reference sequence). The CDR3 sequence is 15 residues long. The CDR3 nucleotides are TGTGCCATAAAAGGGCTCGGGGTCCGTACCGGGGAGCTGTTTTTT. This codes for CAIKGLGVRTGELFF.

This clone was detected a few times. The V call is TRBV4-1, the J call TRBJ1-1, with TRBD1 matching 11 bases. V shed 2 bases and J 5 bases; nucleotides not matched to a gene: 4. This CDR3 comprises 15 residues. From germline, CDR1 is MGHRA and CDR2 YSYEKL. The CDR3 loop reads CASSQPGTGGTEAFF. CDR3 in DNA: TGCGCCAGCAGCCAACCCGGGACAGGGGGTACTGAAGCTTTCTTT.

The chain couples TRBV5-6 to TRBJ1-2, with D possibly TRBD1 on 6 matching bases. CDR3 size: 16 residues. Per the germline V gene, CDR1 is SGHDT and CDR2 is YYEEEE. Trimming shortened V by 4 bases and J by 7 bases, and 23 bases separated the two germline ends. This CDR3 reads CASSPTGGAWVGGYTF. CDR3 DNA: TGTGCCAGCAGCCCAACCGGGGGGGCCTGGGTAGGTGGCTACACCTTC. Full variable domain (rest looked up from reference TRBV5-6 and TRBJ1-2): DAGVTQSPTHLIKTRGQQVTLRCSPKSGHDTVSWYQQALGQGPQFIFQYYEEEERQRGNFPDRFSGHQFPNYSSELNVNALLLGDSALYLCASSPTGGAWVGGYTFGSGTRLTVV.

The chain recombines TRBV28 with TRBJ1-5, with TRBD1 matching over 9 bases. After removal of 6 bases from V and 7 bases from J, the junction contained 10 bases not matched to a gene. Germline V gene data show CDR1 as MDHEN and CDR2 as SYDVKM. This CDR3 is 15 amino acids long. The CDR3 nucleotides are TGTGCCAGCAGCCCCCGGGACAGGGAAATACAGCCCCAGCATTTT. Its translation: CASSPRDREIQPQHF.

J is TRBJ2-5 and V is TRBV19; no clear D gene. Per the germline V gene, CDR1 is LNHDA and CDR2 is SQIVND (reference sequence). V was pared by 1 base and J by 5 bases, with 14 bases between. The CDR3 is 15 residues long. CDR3 sequence (DNA): TGTGCCAGTAGTATAGGGGCAGGAAGGCAGGAGACCCAGTACTTC. It yields the protein CASSIGAGRQETQYF.

The rearrangement uses TRBV15 and TRBJ1-4; D uncertain. This CDR3 is 13 amino acids long. The germline V and J ends were trimmed by 0 bases and 7 bases, with 6 bases remaining between them. Germline V lookup: CDR1 LNHNV, CDR2 YYDKDF (reference sequence). The DNA of the CDR3 is TGTGCCACCAGCAGAGATCGGGTTGAAAAACTGTTTTTT. This codes for CATSRDRVEKLFF.

The chain couples TRBV29-1 to TRBJ2-7; 13 nucleotides match TRBD2. There are 12 residues in the CDR3. The germline V gene has CDR1 SQVTM and CDR2 ANQGSEA. V gave up 4 bases and J gave up 6 bases; unmatched junction bases: 0. This chain's CDR3 is CSVGTSGSEQYF. The CDR3 DNA is TGCAGCGTTGGGACTAGCGGGAGCGAGCAGTACTTC.

The chain carries TRBV6-5 and TRBJ2-7, with D hard to call. Germline V gene data show CDR1 as MNHEY and CDR2 as SVGAGI. This CDR3 region has 14 residues. Trimming took off 6 bases at V and 2 bases at J, with 14 bases between the two ends. CDR3 in amino acids: CASSRSALAYEQYF. Written as DNA, the CDR3 is TGTGCCAGCAGCCGCAGCGCACTTGCCTACGAGCAGTACTTC.

The V gene is TRBV27, the J gene TRBJ2-5; TRBD1 matches 8 bases. CDR3 length equals 16 residues. The germline CDR1 and CDR2 sequences are MNHEY and SMNVEV (reference sequence). Germline trimming cut 2 bases from V and 5 bases from J; bases unmatched to any gene: 10. For the CDR3, the DNA is TGTGCCAGCAGTTTAAGTCCCGGGACAGGTATGGAGACCCAGTACTTC. Its protein product is CASSLSPGTGMETQYF.

The gene calls are TRBV4-3 and TRBJ2-1; maybe TRBD2 (6 bases). The CDR3 totals 17 residues. Trimming removed 0 bases at V and 3 bases at J, with 15 bases between. The V gene's germline CDR1 is LGHNA and CDR2 YSLEER. The CDR3 sequence is CASSQDTGEGLYNEQFF. The CDR3 DNA reads TGCGCCAGCAGCCAAGATACGGGAGAAGGACTCTACAATGAGCAGTTCTTC.

This clone was recorded a few times. The chain joins TRBV6-6 to TRBJ2-2; D might be TRBD1 (8 bases). Trimming pared 7 bases from V and 7 bases from J, leaving 22 bases between. The CDR3 loop spans 16 amino acids. The germline gives CDR1 MNHNY, CDR2 SVGAGI (reference sequence). CDR3 protein: CASTQGAGVSGGELFF. Here the CDR3 DNA reads TGTGCCAGCACCCAGGGGGCGGGAGTATCGGGCGGGGAGCTGTTTTTT.

This clone was observed a few times. At the DNA level, this CDR3 is encoded by other sequences in the same sample as well. The rearrangement joins TRBV19 to TRBJ1-5; the match to TRBD1 covers 7 bases. This CDR3 contains 13 residues. The V gene end was trimmed by 8 bases and the J gene end by 6 bases; junction bases not matched to a gene: 7. The germline gives CDR1 LNHDA, CDR2 SQIVND (reference sequence). As DNA, the CDR3 is TGTGCCAGTGCGACAGGGTCCCCTCAGCCCCAGCATTTT. Translated, it gives CASATGSPQPQHF.

The V call is TRBV30, the J call TRBJ2-2, with 7 bases that match TRBD1. V lost 0 bases to trimming and J lost 7 bases; unmatched junction nucleotides: 8. The CDR3 spans 15 residues. In germline, CDR1 is GTSNPN, CDR2 SVGIG (reference sequence). The CDR3: CAWSVIPTGIGELFF. The CDR3 nucleotides are TGTGCCTGGAGTGTAATACCGACAGGGATCGGGGAGCTGTTTTTT.

The sample holds one count of this clone. The chain carries TRBV6-5 and TRBJ2-7; D perhaps matches TRBD1 (5 bases). V lost 6 bases and J 3 bases, leaving 9 bases between the germline ends. This CDR3 contains 12 residues. The germline V gene encodes CDR1 MNHEY and CDR2 SVGAGI. The CDR3 sequence: CASSGHNYEQYF. CDR3 nucleotide sequence: TGTGCCAGCAGCGGACATAACTACGAGCAGTACTTC.

Concerning this clone: The same CDR3 can be traced to other DNA sequences in this sample. This rearrangement joins TRBV5-1 to TRBJ1-1, with unresolved D. Germline values: CDR1 SGHRS, CDR2 YFSETQ. The length of the CDR3 is 13 residues. V shed 2 bases and J shed 1 base, with 6 bases lying between them. CDR3 residues: CASSLDTNTEAFF. CDR3 nucleotides: TGCGCCAGCAGCTTAGACACGAACACTGAAGCTTTCTTT. The full variable domain, completed using reference TRBV5-1 and TRBJ1-1, is KAGVTQTPRYLIKTRGQQVTLSCSPISGHRSVSWYQQTPGQGLQFLFEYFSETQRNKGNFPGRFSGRQFSNSRSEMNVSTLELGDSALYLCASSLDTNTEAFFGQGTRLTVV.

The rearrangement joins TRBV15 to TRBJ2-5, with D uncertain. This CDR3 has 14 amino acids. Germline CDR1 reads LNHNV; CDR2 reads YYDKDF (reference sequence). V was pared by 5 bases and J by 5 bases, with 15 bases between. CDR3 residues: CATSREPPGETQYF. The CDR3 coding sequence is TGTGCCACCAGCCGCGAGCCTCCCGGGGAGACCCAGTACTTC.

V gene TRBV5-1 combines with J gene TRBJ1-2; D is unresolved. Per germline, CDR1 SGHRS and CDR2 YFSETQ. Trimming pared 0 bases from V and 4 bases from J, leaving 16 bases between. The CDR3 runs to 16 residues. CDR3 loop: CASSLDASLTGYGYTF. The CDR3 DNA reads as TGCGCCAGCAGCTTGGACGCATCGTTGACGGGCTATGGCTACACCTTC.

The chain links TRBV5-1 to TRBJ1-1, with D unresolved. Germline V lookup: CDR1 SGHRS, CDR2 YFSETQ. The V and J ends lost 5 bases and 7 bases respectively, with 15 bases between them. The CDR3 runs to 13 residues. The CDR3 nucleotides are TGCGCCAGCAGGAATGTGGAGGCGGGTGAAGCTTTCTTT. Amino acids: CASRNVEAGEAFF.

This rearrangement joins TRBV7-2 to TRBJ2-1, with D perhaps TRBD1 (5 bases). The CDR3 runs to 15 residues. Trimming stripped 11 bases from V and 1 base from J, with 18 bases between. Germline V CDR1 and CDR2: SGHTA, FQGNSA. The chain's CDR3 is CAAGFGPISYNEQFF. As DNA, the CDR3 is TGTGCCGCAGGGTTCGGGCCTATTTCCTACAATGAGCAGTTCTTC.

The rearrangement links TRBV11-3 to TRBJ2-2; 8 bases are shared with TRBD1. CDR3 length equals 15 residues. Germline V gene lookup returns CDR1 SGHNT and CDR2 YENEEA. The trim removed 5 bases at V and 5 bases at J, leaving 7 bases unmatched. The CDR3: CASSPGTGFTGELFF. Written as DNA, the CDR3 is TGTGCCAGCAGCCCCGGGACAGGTTTTACCGGGGAGCTGTTTTTT.

The V and J genes are TRBV6-6 and TRBJ1-2; 7 bases map to TRBD1. The CDR3 extends over 16 amino acids. Germline V gene sequence: CDR1 MNHNY, CDR2 SVGAGI (reference sequence). Trimming at V came to 6 bases and at J to 1 base, leaving 11 bases not matched to a gene. The DNA for the CDR3 is TGTGCCAGCAGGGACAGACAGGGCCCAATTAACTATGGCTACACCTTC. It is translated as CASRDRQGPINYGYTF.

The chain uses TRBV19 and TRBJ2-7; 9 positions match TRBD1. CDR1 and CDR2 (germline): LNHDA, SQIVND (reference sequence). V dropped 8 bases and J dropped 5; count of bases not matched to a gene: 10. This CDR3 has 14 residues. The CDR3 DNA is TGTGCCAGTTCACAGGGACAGGGTTTCCACGAGCAGTACTTC. Translation: CASSQGQGFHEQYF.

The chain joins TRBV29-1 to TRBJ1-2; tentatively, D is TRBD1 (5 bases). The CDR3 covers 11 residues. Trimming removed 5 bases from V and 6 bases from J, with 10 bases in between. Germline lookup yields CDR1 SQVTM and CDR2 ANQGSEA. This CDR3 is CSVRQGNGYTF. The DNA of the CDR3 is TGCAGCGTTCGGCAGGGTAATGGCTACACCTTC.

The chain is built from TRBV7-2 and TRBJ2-5, with a weak D call TRBD2 (6 bases). The CDR3 is 15 residues long. The germline V gene encodes CDR1 SGHTA and CDR2 FQGNSA. V was cut by 4 bases and J by 5 bases, with 17 bases left in between. The CDR3 region is CASSSRDSIRETQYF. Written as DNA, the CDR3 is TGTGCCAGCAGCTCGCGGGACTCGATCCGGGAGACCCAGTACTTC.